This record covers a single T cell receptor (beta chain). Its antigen is still unknown. The data stem from a study of OX40 agonist ivuxolimab in advanced cancers. Study-wide background: Cancers in dose escalation were hepatocellular, melanoma, renal cell and head and neck. Study-wide results and limits: Partly responding patients at 0.1-3.0 mg/kg showed some of the smallest clonal expansion.

TCRdb's table, derived via immunoSEQ multiplex PCR, lists solely in-frame clones and lacks some. The sample holds approximately 90,000 clones, under 95% seen once. CDR3 length equals 14 residues. Germline V lookup: CDR1 MNHEY, CDR2 SMNVEV (reference sequence). V was cut by 6 bases and J by 5 bases, with 16 bases left in between. The sequence derives from an adult with an advanced solid tumor such as melanoma, head and neck, liver or kidney cancer. This chain connects TRBV27 to TRBJ2-5, with D possibly called TRBD1 or TRBD2 (5 bases each). The material was CD4+ or CD8+ T cells sorted from blood, obtained in a trial of the OX40 agonist ivuxolimab. CDR3 bases: TGTGCCAGCAGCCCTCATCCGGGGCGGGAGACCCAGTACTTC. It yields the protein CASSPHPGRETQYF.